The source of this T cell receptor beta chain is a study of OX40 agonist ivuxolimab in advanced cancers. A note on the overall study: Ivuxolimab was an agonistic, fully human IgG2 monoclonal antibody directed against OX40 (CD134), a costimulatory receptor. A male proportion of around 83% and a mean age of approximately 60 years, ranging from roughly 20 to 80, were recorded for the dose-escalation cohort. Intravenous ivuxolimab was administered to patients every 2 weeks at six dose levels: 0.01, 0.1, 0.3, 1.5, 3 and 10 mg/kg. Of the approximately 54 dose-escalation patients, hepatocellular carcinoma was present in approximately 20, melanoma in roughly 15, renal cell carcinoma in 9 and head and neck cancer in 9. Peripheral TCRbeta sequencing aimed to test whether ivuxolimab altered TCR sequence diversity and caused clonal T-cell expansion. Patients were allowed to have had prior anti-PD-1, anti-PD-L1 or anti-CTLA-4 therapy, and approximately 40% of the dose-escalation patients had previously received checkpoint inhibitors. Three dose-escalation patients achieved partial responses, one with hepatocellular carcinoma and two with cutaneous melanoma. The monotherapy dose-escalation portion (N = 52 patients) of the phase I ivuxolimab trial is reported in the paper. General conclusions and limits of the study: Partial responders in the 0.1-3.0 mg/kg groups had among the lowest normalized peripheral clonal expansion, especially among CD8+ T cells. Antigen specificity was not determined for the clonally expanded peripheral T cells. Clonal expansion of both CD4+ and CD8+ blood T cells was observed from baseline to week 6 at doses 0.1 to 3.0 mg/kg. After ivuxolimab, more expanded clones were found on average in CD8+ T cells than in CD4+ T cells. Low levels of normalized T-cell clonal expansion were also seen in some patients who did not respond.

Patients with autoimmune disease history or receiving systemic immunosuppression were excluded from the trial. In every dose cohort, peripheral blood was drawn for TCR sequencing at baseline, cycle 4 day 1, and cycle 7 day 1. Samples came from an open-label, multicenter, first-in-human phase I dose-escalation trial of ivuxolimab. Adults with locally advanced or metastatic melanoma, renal cell, hepatocellular, or head and neck squamous cell carcinoma were enrolled in the trial. CD4+ and CD8+ T cells were sorted separately from peripheral blood before TCR sequencing. Note on this clone: It lacks a known antigen. No clone much larger than this one lies a single base away; base qualities are absent.

In the germline V gene, CDR1 corresponds to LGHNT and CDR2 to FRNRAP. The CDR3 runs 16 residues from the cysteine to the phenylalanine. Solely the CDR3 DNA is kept, with 48 bases framed from the first base. V is cut by 0 bases and J by 4 bases, and the space between the germline ends is 15 bases. Genomic DNA was extracted from sorted cells for sequencing of the TCRbeta CDR3 region. TCRbeta CDR3 regions were sequenced using the immunoSEQ Assay. TCRdb re-hosts the immuneACCESS table, in-frame sequences only. Its copies lack some clones; in the studies checked, an unresolved V gene accounts for under half of them, and the cause for the rest is not known. Across this sample there are approximately 40,000 clones, with around 90% seen only once. The top ten clones comprise approximately 12% of the sample.

The sample consisted of CD4+ or CD8+ T cells sorted from blood, taken in a trial of the OX40 agonist ivuxolimab. The sequence joins TRBV12-5 to TRBJ1-2, with the D gene uncertain. The sequence was collected from an adult with an advanced solid tumor such as melanoma, head and neck, liver or kidney cancer. The nucleotide sequence is TGTGCTAGTGGTTTGGTCCCTGAAGGACTTATCTATGGCTACACCTTC. It codes for CASGLVPEGLIYGYTF.